The 22 T cell receptor beta chains listed next were all sequenced from one sample in a study of CD8+ T cells in alopecia areata. The treatment denotes: oral pan-JAK inhibitor, 5-10 mg twice daily. The sequencing template was cDNA reverse transcribed from extracted RNA. Method: immunoSEQ multiplex PCR; TCRdb's copy keeps in-frame clones and lacks some. The data contain fewer than 250,000 clones, more than 30% of them seen just once; the ten biggest clones take up 0.4% to 0.55%. Sequencing was performed on CD4+ T cells sorted from blood, taken between weeks 30 and 35, from a patient treated with tofacitinib. These receptors originate from a human donor with alopecia areata.

With respect to this clone: One end of the junction varies from germline; a read error may be responsible. The V gene is TRBV7-7, the J gene TRBJ2-5; TRBD2 matches at 13 bases. This CDR3 has 16 residues. CDR1 and CDR2 from the germline V gene are SSHAT and FNYEAQ (reference sequence). The CDR3 sequence is CASSFGTSGMGETQYF. The CDR3 DNA is TGTGCTAGCAGCTTTGGGACTAGCGGGATGGGAGAGACCCAGTACTTC. Full variable domain (rest looked up from reference TRBV7-7 and TRBJ2-5): GAGVSQSPRYKVTKRGQDVTLRCDPISSHATLYWYQQALGQGPEFLTYFNYEAQPDKSGLPSDRFSAERPEGSISTLTIQRTEQRDSAMYRCASSFGTSGMGETQYFGPGTRLLVL.

The rearrangement joins TRBV29-1 to TRBJ1-1, with D possibly matching TRBD1 (5 bases). V was cut by 2 bases and J by 6 bases, with 13 bases left in between. The CDR3 consists of 13 residues. The germline V gene has CDR1 SQVTM and CDR2 ANQGSEA. CDR3 DNA: TGCAGCGTTGAAAGGACTCAGACAGCTGAAGCTTTCTTT. Its translation is CSVERTQTAEAFF.

The chain links TRBV7-9 to TRBJ2-3; D gene uncertain. Between the trimmed V and J ends, which lost 11 bases and 4 bases, there was a span of 16 bases. CDR1 is SEHNR and CDR2 is FQNEAQ in the germline V gene (reference sequence). The CDR3 spans 13 residues. The CDR3 region is CADRSENPDTQYF. CDR3 in DNA: TGTGCCGATAGGTCAGAGAATCCAGATACGCAGTATTTT.

This clone was seen a handful of times. This chain uses TRBV29-1 with TRBJ1-2, with 7 bases lining up with TRBD1. V trimming: 8 bases; J trimming: 5 bases; junction bases outside the gene matches: 8. Germline CDR1 is SQVTM and CDR2 is ANQGSEA. The CDR3 extends over 12 amino acids. CDR3 loop: CSSVTGLYGYTF. The CDR3 DNA sequence: TGCAGCTCGGTGACAGGGCTGTATGGCTACACCTTC.

The chain's CDR3 is CASSEAGGFYGYTF. The DNA for the CDR3 is TGTGCCAGCAGTGAAGCGGGCGGATTCTATGGCTACACCTTC. This rearrangement joins TRBV2 to TRBJ1-2; D gene uncertain. The germline V and J ends were trimmed by 0 bases and 4 bases, with 9 bases remaining between them. Germline CDR1 reads SNHLY; CDR2 reads FYNNEI. The CDR3 is made up of 14 amino acids.

This clone has more than one count but fewer than ten. The gene calls are TRBV18 and TRBJ2-1, with D possibly called TRBD1 or TRBD2 (5 bases each). This CDR3 is 13 amino acids long. The ends were cut back, 6 bases at V and 10 bases at J, with 16 bases in the middle. Germline CDR1 KGHSH, CDR2 LQKENI. In DNA form, the CDR3 reads TGTGCCAGCTCGCCGACAGCGGAGCTCGAGCAGTTCTTC. This encodes CASSPTAELEQFF.

This chain links TRBV6-5 with TRBJ1-5; D unclear. The germline V and J ends were trimmed by 0 bases and 3 bases, with 9 bases remaining between them. The germline gives CDR1 MNHEY, CDR2 SVGAGI. CDR3 size: 15 residues. The CDR3 region is CASSYSGRSNQPQHF. The CDR3 coding sequence is TGTGCCAGCAGTTACTCCGGGCGGTCCAATCAGCCCCAGCATTTT.

The chain has TRBV27 and TRBJ2-7; the D is unclear. V lost 2 bases, J lost 1 base, and 6 bases lay in between. Germline V CDR1 and CDR2: MNHEY, SMNVEV (reference sequence). The CDR3 covers 13 residues. CDR3 sequence reads: CASSLVNSYEQYF. The CDR3 nucleotides are TGTGCCAGCAGTTTAGTAAATTCCTACGAGCAGTACTTC.

This chain uses TRBV20-1 with TRBJ2-1; no definite D call. This CDR3 contains 11 residues. The ends were cut back, 7 bases at V and 13 bases at J, with 17 bases in the middle. The V gene's germline CDR1 is DFQATT and CDR2 SNEGSKA (reference sequence). The CDR3 protein is CSVESARDQFF. CDR3 bases: TGCAGTGTGGAGTCGGCCCGAGACCAGTTCTTC.

This clone was seen more than once but under ten times. The gene calls are TRBV11-2 and TRBJ2-7; 11 bases are a match to TRBD2. The germline V gene has CDR1 SGHAT and CDR2 FQNNGV. J was trimmed by 5 bases and V by 1 base; bases with no gene match: 13. CDR3 size: 18 residues. The CDR3 coding sequence is TGTGCCAGCAGCTTAGCCCTGGGTAGCGGGGGGGCGAAGAACGAGCAGTACTTC. This encodes CASSLALGSGGAKNEQYF.

In this sample, this clone turned up a few times. The CDR3 is CASSSAVNTEAFF. The CDR3 nucleotides read TGTGCCAGCAGCTCTGCAGTGAACACTGAAGCTTTCTTT. The chain is built from TRBV7-3 and TRBJ1-1, with no clear D. Germline assignment: CDR1 SGHTA and CDR2 FQGTGA. The CDR3 length is 13 residues. V lost 4 bases and J lost 0, with 6 bases in between.

The chain recombines TRBV30 with TRBJ1-1; tentatively, D is TRBD1 (5 bases). The CDR3 is made up of 14 amino acids. V lost 2 bases, J lost 4 bases, and 14 bases lay in between. CDR1 and CDR2 (germline): GTSNPN, SVGIG (reference sequence). The CDR3 region is CAWSYRGSGTEAFF. The CDR3 DNA sequence: TGTGCCTGGAGTTATAGGGGTTCAGGCACTGAAGCTTTCTTT.

This rearrangement joins TRBV6-5 to TRBJ1-1; 9 bases match TRBD1. The length of the CDR3 is 14 residues. Losses at the gene ends were 10 bases for V and 5 bases for J; bases not matched to a gene: 11. Germline lookup yields CDR1 MNHEY and CDR2 SVGAGI. The CDR3 DNA follows: TGTGCCATAGCCCGGGACAGGGATAGTACTGAAGCTTTCTTT. Its protein is CAIARDRDSTEAFF.

CDR3 region: CASSLEVDTQYF. As DNA, the CDR3 is TGTGCCAGCAGCTTGGAGGTGGATACGCAGTATTTT. The chain combines TRBV7-9 with TRBJ2-3, with D tentatively TRBD2 (5 bases). The CDR3 consists of 12 residues. The V gene lost 3 bases and the J gene lost 6 bases, with 7 bases spanning the gap. Per germline, CDR1 SEHNR and CDR2 FQNEAQ (reference sequence).

V is TRBV5-4 and J is TRBJ1-1; D possibly corresponds to TRBD1 (5 bases). This CDR3 has 15 amino acids. Trimming removed 0 bases at V and 2 bases at J, with 11 bases between. Germline V gene sequence: CDR1 SGHNT, CDR2 YYREEE (reference sequence). The DNA of the CDR3 is TGTGCCAGCAGCTTGGCGGGGGTGCGAAACACTGAAGCTTTCTTT. Encoded protein: CASSLAGVRNTEAFF. Combining the CDR3 with reference TRBV5-4 and TRBJ1-1 gives the whole variable domain ETGVTQSPTHLIKTRGQQVTLRCSSQSGHNTVSWYQQALGQGPQFIFQYYREEENGRGNFPPRFSGLQFPNYSSELNVNALELDDSALYLCASSLAGVRNTEAFFGQGTRLTVV.

This clone was detected a few times. This chain connects TRBV29-1 to TRBJ1-1; tentatively, D is TRBD1 (6 bases). Germline loops: CDR1 SQVTM, CDR2 ANQGSEA. The CDR3 has 13 residues. The CDR3 loop reads CGGGIGQNTEAFF. The CDR3 nucleotides are TGCGGAGGGGGAATCGGTCAGAACACTGAAGCTTTCTTT. Supplemented by reference TRBV29-1 and TRBJ1-1, the full variable domain reads SAVISQKPSRDICQRGTSLTIQCQVDSQVTMMFWYRQQPGQSLTLIATANQGSEATYESGFVIDKFPISRPNLTFSTLTVSNMSPEDSSIYLCGGGIGQNTEAFFGQGTRLTVV.

V and J are TRBV30 and TRBJ2-5; 11 nucleotides agree with TRBD2. V lost 2 bases and J lost 4; bases outside the gene matches: 3. The CDR3 totals 14 residues. CDR1 and CDR2 (germline): GTSNPN, SVGIG (reference sequence). The CDR3 reads CAWSRGLAGETQYF. DNA for the CDR3: TGTGCCTGGAGTAGAGGACTAGCGGGAGAGACCCAGTACTTC.

In this sample, this clone turned up a few times. The J gene is TRBJ1-5, the V gene TRBV7-2; 10 nucleotides agree with TRBD1. CDR1 and CDR2 from the germline V gene are SGHTA and FQGNSA. V shed 4 bases, J shed 4 bases, and the junction held 1 base outside the gene matches. This CDR3 has 14 residues. CDR3 in DNA: TGTGCCAGCAGCTCGGGACAGGGGAATCAGCCCCAGCATTTT. It translates to CASSSGQGNQPQHF.

The chain links TRBV6-5 to TRBJ1-1, with D uncertain. The CDR3 length is 12 residues. The germline CDR1 and CDR2 sequences are MNHEY and SVGAGI. V was clipped by 5 bases and J by 6 bases, with 10 bases between them. CDR3 region: CASSNSQSEAFF. CDR3 coding DNA: TGTGCCAGCAGTAACAGTCAGTCTGAAGCTTTCTTT.

About this clone itself: Other nucleotide sequences in the sample specify the same CDR3. The chain links TRBV29-1 to TRBJ1-2; the D is unclear. Germline loops: CDR1 SQVTM, CDR2 ANQGSEA. V was shortened by 5 bases and J by 3 bases, with 7 bases between the two germline ends. CDR3 length: 11 amino acids. The CDR3 DNA reads as TGCAGCGTTACGAGGGACTATGGCTACACCTTC. This sequence encodes CSVTRDYGYTF.

V gene TRBV9 combines with J gene TRBJ1-3; TRBD1 is a possible D gene (5 bases). The V and J ends lost 4 bases and 0 bases respectively, with 14 bases between them. Per germline, CDR1 SGDLS and CDR2 YYNGEE. The CDR3 is 16 amino acids. CDR3 region: CASSTGGVRSGNTIYF. As DNA, the CDR3 is TGTGCCAGCAGCACTGGGGGGGTCCGCTCTGGAAACACCATATATTTT.

The chain recombines TRBV7-3 with TRBJ2-3; maybe TRBD2 (6 bases). Trimming cost V 5 bases and J 3 bases, with 12 bases left between them. Germline V lookup: CDR1 SGHTA, CDR2 FQGTGA. This CDR3 has 14 residues. Here the CDR3 DNA reads TGTGCCAGCAGCCCCGCCCGGGGGACAGATACGCAGTATTTT. Its protein is CASSPARGTDTQYF.